This entry concerns a single TCR beta chain. This entry is derived from a study of blood T cell repertoires in COVID-19. On the study more broadly: The United States, Italy and Spain provided the acute and convalescent COVID-19 samples. T cells, B-cell-depleted T cells, or PBMCs provided the cDNA or gDNA that served as material.

This CDR3 is 11 amino acids long. The V gene lost 3 bases and the J gene lost 8 bases, with 7 bases spanning the gap. CDR1 LNHDA and CDR2 SQIVND come from the germline V gene (reference sequence). In the authors' methods: Estimated nucleated cell counts came from reference gene primer amplification. This table comes from immunoSEQ multiplex PCR, and its TCRdb copy is limited to in-frame clones, with some not included. D and trimming were read from the DNA, whereas the V and J calls and clone size are those reported in that table. The sample records under 65,000 clones, 91% being singletons. Sequences were obtained from peripheral blood. The source of this sequence is a human donor in a cohort sampled during active COVID-19. The chain has TRBV19 and TRBJ1-1; D remains unclear. The CDR3: CASSIWAEAFF. The CDR3 nucleotides are TGTGCCAGTAGTATTTGGGCAGAAGCTTTCTTT.